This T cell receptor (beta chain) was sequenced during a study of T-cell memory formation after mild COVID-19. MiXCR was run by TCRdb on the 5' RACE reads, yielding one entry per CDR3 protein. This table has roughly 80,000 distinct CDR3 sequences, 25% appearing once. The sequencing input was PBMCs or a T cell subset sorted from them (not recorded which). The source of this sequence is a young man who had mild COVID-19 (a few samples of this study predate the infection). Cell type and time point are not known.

In nucleotides, the CDR3 is TGTGCCAGCAGGCCTAAAGGGGGCTTGGCGGAAGCTTTCTTT. It specifies CASRPKGGLAEAFF. This chain links TRBV6-5 with TRBJ1-1, with TRBD1 matching 7 bases. Germline CDR1 reads MNHEY; CDR2 reads SVGAGI. There are 14 residues in the CDR3. After removal of 6 bases from V and 8 bases from J, the junction contained 12 bases not matched to a gene.